This T cell receptor beta chain was profiled in a study of T cells after yellow fever vaccination. Study-level information: Libraries from low-cell-number fractions were prepared with the SMART-Seq v4 Ultra Low Input RNA kit. Whole-study results and caveats: Clonotypes found in both CD4 and CD8 compartments made up a small share. Repertoires obtained by FACS sorting could include abundant clonotypes that entered as contaminants from the bulk population. After the booster, 96% of CD4 and about nine tenths of CD8 primary-response clones were re-detected.

On this clonotype: Its matching antigen is unknown.

Trimming removed 1 base from V and 0 bases from J, with 10 bases in between. This CDR3 has 16 residues. The germline CDR1 and CDR2 sequences are LGHNA and YNFKEQ. TCRdb itself ran the 5' RACE reads through MiXCR, one entry per CDR3 protein. This sample has a few hundred thousand distinct CDR3 sequences, with about 15% found just once. The material sequenced was PBMCs, taken 5 days after the first yellow fever vaccination. The rearrangement joins TRBV4-2 to TRBJ2-1; D is ambiguous. The sequence was obtained from a young man who received the YFV17D yellow fever vaccine. The CDR3 DNA is TGTGCCAGCAGCCAAGCGAGTCGGAGCTCCTACAATGAGCAGTTCTTC. Its protein product is CASSQASRSSYNEQFF.